This TCR beta chain was profiled in a study of blood T cell repertoires in COVID-19. About the research overall: Material from acute and convalescent COVID-19 was sourced from the United States, Italy and Spain. PBMCs, B-cell-depleted T cells, or T cells provided the cDNA or gDNA that made up the material.

Original methodology: Cell counts per sample came from amplifying reference gene primers. Profiling relied on immunoSEQ multiplex PCR, and the TCRdb table lists in-frame clones only, not all of them. The V and J calls and clone size are taken from that table; D and trimming were inferred from the DNA. The sample includes about 70,000 clones, 86% seen only once; the top ten take about an eighth. The V gene end was trimmed by 5 bases and the J gene end by 7 bases; junction bases not matched to a gene: 1. Germline V gives CDR1 SGHDT, CDR2 YYEEEE. The CDR3 consists of 13 residues. The receptor's source is a woman aged 60 to 75 with acute or convalescent COVID-19. This chain joins TRBV5-6 and TRBJ1-6, with 9 bases lining up with TRBD1. Sequenced sample: peripheral blood. The CDR3 DNA follows: TGTGCCAGCAGAGACAGGGGGAATTCACCCCTCCACTTT. Its protein product is CASRDRGNSPLHF.